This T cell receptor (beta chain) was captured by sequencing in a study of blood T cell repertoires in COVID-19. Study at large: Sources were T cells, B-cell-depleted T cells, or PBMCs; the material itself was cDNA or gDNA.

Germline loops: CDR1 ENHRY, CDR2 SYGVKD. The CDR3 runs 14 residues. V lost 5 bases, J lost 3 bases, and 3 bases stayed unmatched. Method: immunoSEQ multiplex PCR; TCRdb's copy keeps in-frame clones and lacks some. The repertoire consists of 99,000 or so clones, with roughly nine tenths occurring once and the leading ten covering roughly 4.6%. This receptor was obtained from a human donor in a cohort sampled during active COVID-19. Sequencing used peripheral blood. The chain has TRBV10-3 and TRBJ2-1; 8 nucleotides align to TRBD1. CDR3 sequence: CAISYRGDYNEQFF. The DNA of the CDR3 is TGTGCCATCAGTTACAGGGGGGACTACAATGAGCAGTTCTTC.